This TCR beta chain was observed in a study of blood T cell repertoires in COVID-19. Original processing methods: How many nucleated cells were present was estimated from reference gene primer amplification. The method was immunoSEQ multiplex PCR; TCRdb's version includes in-frame clones alone and lacks a portion of them. V, J and clone size are those of that table, while D and trimming were read from the DNA. The sample includes more than 150,000 clones, about 90% of them seen just once. The sample consisted of PBMCs or T cells enriched from blood (not recorded which). The receptor's source is a woman aged 45-65 years who had recovered from COVID-19.

The CDR3 nucleotides are TGTGCCAGTAGTTTCCTAACTAGCGGACCAGATACGCAGTATTTT. Encoded protein: CASSFLTSGPDTQYF. The chain combines TRBV19 with TRBJ2-3; 8 bases agree with TRBD2. Germline V gives CDR1 LNHDA, CDR2 SQIVND (reference sequence). This CDR3 is built from 15 residues. Germline trimming cut 5 bases from V and 4 bases from J; bases unmatched to any gene: 8.